The 6 T cell receptor beta chains below come from one sample, sequenced in a study of early T cells in non-severe SARS-CoV-2 infection. One entry per CDR3 protein, called by TCRdb with MiXCR from the 5' RACE reads. The sample carries about 59,000 distinct CDR3 sequences, 12% recorded once. Sequences were obtained from whole blood. The receptor source for this set is an adult who was a healthcare worker with PCR-confirmed SARS-CoV-2 infection or an uninfected control (not recorded which).

The V call is TRBV29-1, the J call TRBJ2-5, with TRBD2 as a possible D gene (5 bases). This CDR3 region has 13 residues. Per germline, CDR1 SQVTM and CDR2 ANQGSEA. Deletions cut 4 bases from V and 6 bases from J, with 15 bases between. CDR3 loop: CSVGGTGVQTQYF. CDR3 nucleotide sequence: TGCAGCGTTGGAGGAACCGGGGTTCAGACCCAGTACTTC.

This clonotype was observed many times. The rearrangement uses TRBV6-2 or TRBV6-3 and TRBJ2-2; D is unclear. Trimming left V 8 bases short and J 5 bases short, with 21 bases between. The CDR3 is made up of 16 amino acids. Looked up from germline, CDR1 is MNHEY and CDR2 is SVGEGT. CDR3 bases: TGTGCCAGCGAGTTCGCATCAGACGGGCAGACCGGGGAGCTGTTTTTT. Protein sequence: CASEFASDGQTGELFF.

This clonotype has a handful of counts. The chain couples TRBV5-4 to TRBJ2-6; no clear D. V was clipped by 4 bases and J by 0 bases, with 11 bases between them. The CDR3 runs 16 residues. Germline V gives CDR1 SGHNT, CDR2 YYREEE (reference sequence). The CDR3 DNA follows: TGTGCCAGCAGCCCGGGTAGTCACTCTGGGGCCAACGTCCTGACTTTC. Translation gives CASSPGSHSGANVLTF.

The V gene is TRBV10-3, the J gene TRBJ2-1; maybe TRBD1 (6 bases). Trimming removed 6 bases at V and 4 bases at J, with 13 bases between. This CDR3 is 14 amino acids long. Germline V gives CDR1 ENHRY, CDR2 SYGVKD. The CDR3 here is CAIRGQRQYNEQFF. DNA for the CDR3: TGTGCCATCAGAGGACAGCGACAGTACAATGAGCAGTTCTTC.

This sequence joins TRBV30 and TRBJ1-6, with 10 bases aligning to TRBD1. This CDR3 spans 14 amino acids. Germline V CDR1 and CDR2: GTSNPN, SVGIG (reference sequence). After removal of 4 bases from V and 8 bases from J, the junction contained 5 bases not matched to a gene. The CDR3: CAWTRTGGDSPLHF. The CDR3 coding sequence is TGTGCCTGGACCCGGACAGGGGGTGATTCACCCCTCCACTTT.

This clonotype was detected ten times or more. V and J are TRBV5-5 and TRBJ1-1, with D possibly matching TRBD1 (6 bases). This CDR3 has 14 residues. The germline CDR1 and CDR2 sequences are SGHKS and YYEKEE (reference sequence). Trimming stripped 5 bases from V and 5 bases from J, with 16 bases between. CDR3 protein: CASSSIQGSTEAFF. CDR3 nucleotides: TGTGCCAGCAGTTCAATCCAGGGGAGTACTGAAGCTTTCTTT.